This TCR beta chain originates from a study of blood T cell repertoires in COVID-19. Study-wide background: COVID-19 samples, acute and convalescent, were from the United States, Italy and Spain. Sample material is recorded as cDNA or gDNA derived from T cells, B-cell-depleted T cells, or PBMCs.

CDR1 and CDR2 (germline): SGDLS, YYNGEE. V was cut by 3 bases and J by 5 bases, with 18 bases left in between. The length of the CDR3 is 16 residues. Source study methods: How many nucleated cells were present was estimated from reference gene primer amplification. Profiling relied on immunoSEQ multiplex PCR, and the TCRdb table lists in-frame clones only, not all of them. V and J calls and clone size are as listed in that table; D and trimming were resolved from the DNA. The sample has about 350,000 clones, approximately 90% seen once. Sequencing used peripheral blood. The V call is TRBV9, the J call TRBJ2-1; TRBD2 is a possible D gene (6 bases). This clonotype was sampled from a man under 40 with COVID-19, enrolled during active disease. CDR3 coding DNA: TGTGCCAGCAGCGCAAGACTAGAGGGGTGGCACAATGAGCAGTTCTTC. Protein sequence: CASSARLEGWHNEQFF.